Below, one T cell receptor (beta chain) is given with its context. The data belong to a study of blood T cell repertoires in COVID-19. Cohort 3 donors were reported recovered after two negative PCRs, clearance, or symptom resolution. Produced via immunoSEQ multiplex PCR; TCRdb's table is partial and in-frame only. Altogether more than 200,000 clones are present, 70% to 90% being singletons, with the ten largest covering approximately 11%. The origin of this receptor is a man between 25 and 39 years old who had recovered from COVID-19. The source material was PBMCs or T cells enriched from blood (not recorded which).

CDR3 sequence (DNA): TGTGCCAGCAGCCCCCCCCGGCTAGCGGGATACAATGAGCAGTTCTTC. Protein product: CASSPPRLAGYNEQFF. The rearrangement joins TRBV7-9 to TRBJ2-1, with 9 positions matching TRBD2. The CDR3 runs 16 residues. The V gene end was trimmed by 5 bases and the J gene end by 4 bases; junction bases not matched to a gene: 9. The germline CDR1 and CDR2 sequences are SEHNR and FQNEAQ (reference sequence).